The entry below describes one T cell receptor beta chain. Its antigen is unknown. The data originate from a study of graft-versus-host responses after intestinal transplantation. The overall study: Recipients uniformly received anti-thymocyte globulin induction, followed by tacrolimus and steroids for around 3 years. Study results and caveats: Early after transplant, HvG declines were associated with peak levels of circulating GvH clones.

CDR3 length equals 18 residues. From germline, CDR1 is SGHTA and CDR2 FQGNSA. V dropped 1 base and J dropped 0; count of bases not matched to a gene: 9. Measured with immunoSEQ multiplex PCR; TCRdb has only the in-frame clones, and not every one. The sample records about 77,000 clones, over 80% being singletons. The TCR originated in a human patient who received an intestinal transplant, so some T cells may come from the graft donor. The V gene is TRBV7-2, the J gene TRBJ2-4; 7 bases are a match to TRBD2. The sample consisted of PBMCs, taken 98 days after intestinal transplantation. CDR3 protein: CASSLVASGGLAKNIQYF. CDR3 DNA sequence: TGTGCCAGCAGCTTAGTCGCTAGCGGAGGGCTAGCCAAAAACATTCAGTACTTC.